This T cell receptor (beta chain) was recorded in a study of blood T cell repertoires in COVID-19. Repertoires were generated with immunoSEQ multiplex PCR, while TCRdb's copy carries only in-frame clones and drops some. The sample holds approximately 45,000 clones; about nine tenths are singletons and the top ten take roughly 5%. The sequence came from a man between 65 and 79 years old with acute or convalescent COVID-19. Source material: peripheral blood.

CDR3 residues: CASSLKFSEDEKLFF. In DNA, the CDR3 is TGTGCCAGCAGTTTAAAATTTTCAGAGGATGAAAAACTGTTTTTT. This sequence joins TRBV28 and TRBJ1-4; D is unclear. CDR1 is MDHEN and CDR2 is SYDVKM in the germline V gene. The CDR3 totals 15 residues. V shed 2 bases and J shed 6 bases, with 13 bases lying between them. Supplemented by reference TRBV28 and TRBJ1-4, the full variable domain reads DVKVTQSSRYLVKRTGEKVFLECVQDMDHENMFWYRQDPGLGLRLIYFSYDVKMKEKGDIPEGYSVSREKKERFSLILESASTNQTSMYLCASSLKFSEDEKLFFGSGTQLSVL.